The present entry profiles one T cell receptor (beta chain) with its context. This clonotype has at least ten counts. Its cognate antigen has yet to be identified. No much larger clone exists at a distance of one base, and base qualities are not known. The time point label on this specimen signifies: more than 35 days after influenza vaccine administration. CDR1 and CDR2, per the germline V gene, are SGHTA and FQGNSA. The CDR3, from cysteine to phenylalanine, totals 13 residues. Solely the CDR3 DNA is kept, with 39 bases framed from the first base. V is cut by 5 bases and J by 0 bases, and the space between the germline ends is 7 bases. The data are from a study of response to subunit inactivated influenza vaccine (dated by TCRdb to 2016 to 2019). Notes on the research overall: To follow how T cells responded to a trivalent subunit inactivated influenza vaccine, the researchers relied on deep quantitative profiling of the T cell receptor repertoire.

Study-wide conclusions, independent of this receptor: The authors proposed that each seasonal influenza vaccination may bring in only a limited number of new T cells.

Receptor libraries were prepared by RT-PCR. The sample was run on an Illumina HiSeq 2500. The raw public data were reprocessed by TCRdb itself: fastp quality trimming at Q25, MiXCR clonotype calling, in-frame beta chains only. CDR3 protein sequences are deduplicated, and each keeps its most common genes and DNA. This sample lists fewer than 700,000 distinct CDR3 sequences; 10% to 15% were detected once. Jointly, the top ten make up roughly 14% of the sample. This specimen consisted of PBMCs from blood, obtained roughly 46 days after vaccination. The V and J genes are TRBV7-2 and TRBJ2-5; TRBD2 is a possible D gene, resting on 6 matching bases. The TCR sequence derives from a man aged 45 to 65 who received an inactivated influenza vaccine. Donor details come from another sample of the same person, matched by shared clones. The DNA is TGTGCCAGCAGCCGCGGGAACCAAGAGACCCAGTACTTC. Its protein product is CASSRGNQETQYF.